The 24 T cell receptor beta chains below were found in one sample sequenced in a study of radiotherapy plus CTLA-4 blockade in lung cancer. TCRdb keeps only in-frame clones here, not all; method: immunoSEQ multiplex PCR. The table includes some 34,000 clones, just under 75% detected once. This material consisted of peripheral blood, taken from a patient treated with radiotherapy plus ipilimumab. The source of these receptors is a human donor with non-small cell lung cancer who had stable disease on radiotherapy plus ipilimumab.

The chain uses TRBV7-8 and TRBJ1-5; unclear D gene. V was clipped by 1 base and J by 4 bases, with 14 bases between them. The CDR3 runs to 16 residues. Germline loops: CDR1 SGHVS, CDR2 FQNEAQ. DNA for the CDR3: TGTGCCAGCAGCTTAGATCGGGTTTCTCCTAATCAGCCCCAGCATTTT. Amino acid sequence: CASSLDRVSPNQPQHF.

The genes are TRBV5-1 and TRBJ2-7; 7 bases are a match to TRBD1. The V and J ends lost 4 bases and 3 bases, in that order; junction bases with no gene match: 7. Germline V gene data show CDR1 as SGHRS and CDR2 as YFSETQ. This CDR3 contains 14 residues. Here the CDR3 DNA reads TGCGCCAGCAGCATCCGGGACAGCCGCTACGAGCAGTACTTC. Translated, it gives CASSIRDSRYEQYF.

V gene TRBV5-7 combines with J gene TRBJ2-7; 12 nucleotides line up with TRBD2. TRBV5-7 is classed as an ORF, of uncertain function. After removal of 7 bases from V and 5 bases from J, the junction contained 7 bases not matched to a gene. This CDR3 spans 14 amino acids. The CDR3 nucleotides read TGTGCCAGCCCAGCCCCTAGCGGGGGGGACGAGCAGTACTTC. The encoded protein is CASPAPSGGDEQYF.

V and J are TRBV28 and TRBJ2-5; 7 positions match TRBD2. The CDR3 consists of 12 residues. In germline, CDR1 is MDHEN, CDR2 SYDVKM. The junction had 5 bases not matched to a gene; V was cut back by 10 bases and J by 3 bases. The CDR3 DNA sequence: TGTGCCATCGCCGGGACTAAAGAGACCCAGTACTTC. Translated: CAIAGTKETQYF.

The genes are TRBV5-1 and TRBJ2-3; 8 nucleotides line up with TRBD1. Germline V gene data show CDR1 as SGHRS and CDR2 as YFSETQ. There are 15 residues in the CDR3. J lost 0 bases, V lost 4 bases, and 4 bases had no gene match. For the CDR3, the DNA is TGCGCCAGCAGCCTTCGACAGGGGAGCACAGATACGCAGTATTTT. It specifies CASSLRQGSTDTQYF.

This clone was counted a single time. This chain connects TRBV4-3 to TRBJ1-5; D gene uncertain. CDR1 is LGHNA, CDR2 YSLEER, per germline. The CDR3 is made up of 17 amino acids. Deletions cut 0 bases from V and 0 bases from J, with 12 bases between. The CDR3 reads CASSQDWARYSNQPQHF. The CDR3 DNA reads as TGCGCCAGCAGCCAAGATTGGGCCAGGTATAGCAATCAGCCCCAGCATTTT.

The chain joins TRBV27 to TRBJ1-2, with 7 bases identical to TRBD1. V gave up 5 bases and J gave up 4 bases; unmatched junction bases: 13. CDR3 length equals 16 residues. CDR1 and CDR2 from the germline V gene are MNHEY and SMNVEV (reference sequence). This CDR3 is CASSAGQPGTAYGYTF. In DNA form, the CDR3 reads TGTGCCAGCAGTGCAGGCCAACCAGGGACAGCCTATGGCTACACCTTC.

This rearrangement joins TRBV6-5 to TRBJ2-1; D remains ambiguous. V was shortened by 6 bases and J by 0 bases, with 12 bases between the two germline ends. CDR1 is MNHEY, CDR2 SVGAGI, per germline. CDR3 length: 15 amino acids. Here the CDR3 reads CASRNLDGSYNEQFF. CDR3 bases: TGTGCCAGCAGGAACCTAGATGGCTCCTACAATGAGCAGTTCTTC.

Here the CDR3 reads CASSPGGPVVNEKLFF. The CDR3 bases are TGTGCCAGCAGCCCGGGGGGTCCCGTTGTCAATGAAAAACTGTTTTTT. The chain combines TRBV5-6 with TRBJ1-4, with D possibly being TRBD1 (5 bases). The V gene's germline CDR1 is SGHDT and CDR2 YYEEEE. There are 16 residues in the CDR3. Trimming pared 4 bases from V and 5 bases from J, leaving 18 bases between.

The chain links TRBV7-9 to TRBJ2-5, with 13 bases that match TRBD2. Germline loops: CDR1 SEHNR, CDR2 FQNEAQ (reference sequence). The ends lost 4 bases at V and 2 bases at J; junction bases unmatched: 4. This CDR3 comprises 16 residues. This chain's CDR3 is CASSSRLAGGQETQYF. CDR3 DNA: TGTGCCAGCAGCTCGCGACTAGCGGGGGGACAAGAGACCCAGTACTTC.

This chain uses TRBV5-1 with TRBJ1-1; TRBD1 is a possible D gene (6 bases). Trimming took off 3 bases at V and 2 bases at J, with 17 bases between the two ends. CDR1 and CDR2 (germline): SGHRS, YFSETQ. The CDR3 spans 16 residues. The chain's CDR3 is CASSSPGGGANTEAFF. The CDR3 region has the DNA TGCGCCAGCAGCTCCCCTGGAGGGGGGGCAAACACTGAAGCTTTCTTT.

This clone was recorded once. The chain has TRBV11-2 and TRBJ1-6, with no clear D. The ends were cut back, 3 bases at V and 8 bases at J, with 5 bases in the middle. Germline CDR1 and CDR2: SGHAT and FQNNGV. CDR3 size: 12 residues. The DNA for the CDR3 is TGTGCCAGCAGCTTGGGCGATTCACCCCTCCACTTT. Encoded protein: CASSLGDSPLHF.

This clone was found a few times. This chain connects TRBV29-1 to TRBJ1-1, with 7 bases that match TRBD1. V dropped 7 bases and J dropped 5; count of bases not matched to a gene: 13. Germline CDR1 is SQVTM and CDR2 is ANQGSEA. CDR3 length: 14 amino acids. This CDR3 is CSAEQGFVNTEAFF. In DNA, the CDR3 is TGCAGCGCCGAACAGGGGTTCGTAAATACTGAAGCTTTCTTT.

This clone was detected once. The chain combines TRBV6-1 with TRBJ1-6; D unresolved. Germline assignment: CDR1 MNHNS and CDR2 SASEGT. Deletions cut 0 bases from V and 6 bases from J, with 6 bases between. The CDR3 is 14 amino acids. The CDR3 loop is CASSEATANSPLHF. For the CDR3, the DNA is TGTGCCAGCAGTGAAGCTACAGCTAATTCACCCCTCCACTTT.

This clone was detected only a few times. The V and J genes are TRBV6-1 and TRBJ2-7; TRBD2 matches at 7 bases. Looked up from germline, CDR1 is MNHNS and CDR2 is SASEGT. V trimming: 7 bases; J trimming: 3 bases; junction bases outside the gene matches: 12. This CDR3 is built from 15 residues. The CDR3 loop is CASKTRGGRIYEQYF. CDR3 in DNA: TGTGCCAGCAAAACGAGGGGAGGGAGAATCTACGAGCAGTACTTC.

This rearrangement joins TRBV20-1 to TRBJ2-5; possibly TRBD2 for D (5 bases). CDR3 size: 11 residues. Germline values: CDR1 DFQATT, CDR2 SNEGSKA (reference sequence). V was clipped by 6 bases and J by 5 bases, with 10 bases between them. The CDR3 nucleotides read TGCAGTGCCCCTACTAGGGAGACCCAGTACTTC. This translates into CSAPTRETQYF.

CDR3 amino acids: CASNGAGGPGEQYF. Written as DNA, the CDR3 is TGTGCCAGCAACGGAGCGGGGGGGCCCGGGGAGCAGTACTTC. V and J are TRBV6-5 and TRBJ2-7; 10 nucleotides line up with TRBD2. Germline V gene data show CDR1 as MNHEY and CDR2 as SVGAGI. V trimming: 7 bases; J trimming: 7 bases; junction bases outside the gene matches: 10. The length of the CDR3 is 14 residues.

The rearrangement uses TRBV2 and TRBJ1-6, with D tentatively TRBD1 (5 bases). Germline CDR1 and CDR2: SNHLY and FYNNEI. The CDR3 loop spans 15 amino acids. Trimming left V 6 bases short and J 7 bases short, with 16 bases between. The chain's CDR3 is CASRRTPNTNSPLHF. In DNA form, the CDR3 reads TGTGCCAGCAGAAGGACACCAAACACCAATTCACCCCTCCACTTT. The full variable domain, its missing parts supplied by reference TRBV2 and TRBJ1-6, is EPEVTQTPSHQVTQMGQEVILRCVPISNHLYFYWYRQILGQKVEFLVSFYNNEISEKSEIFDDQFSVERPDGSNFTLKIRSTKLEDSAMYFCASRRTPNTNSPLHFGNGTRLTVT.

The V and J genes are TRBV2 and TRBJ2-1; a possible D gene is TRBD2 (5 bases). The CDR3 extends over 14 amino acids. The ends were cut back, 4 bases at V and 4 bases at J, with 11 bases in the middle. The germline gives CDR1 SNHLY, CDR2 FYNNEI. The CDR3 loop is CASSVLATYNEQFF. The CDR3 bases are TGTGCCAGCAGTGTCTTAGCGACGTACAATGAGCAGTTCTTC.

The chain employs TRBV11-3 and TRBJ1-6; 10 bases fit TRBD1. The ends lost 5 bases at V and 8 bases at J; junction bases unmatched: 6. CDR3 length equals 15 residues. Germline CDR1 SGHNT, CDR2 YENEEA. The DNA for the CDR3 is TGTGCCAGCAGCCCAGGACAGGGGGGTTATTCACCCCTCCACTTT. This codes for CASSPGQGGYSPLHF. The full variable domain, in which reference TRBV11-3 and TRBJ1-6 provide the parts outside the CDR3, is EAGVVQSPRYKIIEKKQPVAFWCNPISGHNTLYWYLQNLGQGPELLIRYENEEAVDDSQLPKDRFSAERLKGVDSTLKIQPAELGDSAVYLCASSPGQGGYSPLHFGNGTRLTVT.

The chain links TRBV6-1 to TRBJ1-3; D remains unclear. Trimming stripped 6 bases from V and 4 bases from J, with 19 bases between. This CDR3 is built from 16 residues. Germline V gene lookup returns CDR1 MNHNS and CDR2 SASEGT. The CDR3 sequence is CASREQGRTGGNTIYF. The CDR3 DNA follows: TGTGCCAGCAGGGAACAAGGGCGGACTGGGGGAAACACCATATATTTT.

The gene calls are TRBV6-1 and TRBJ1-1; D uncertain. This CDR3 region has 12 residues. Looked up from germline, CDR1 is MNHNS and CDR2 is SASEGT. Trimming removed 7 bases at V and 3 bases at J, with 9 bases between. CDR3 sequence: CASNFIYTEAFF. The CDR3 DNA reads TGTGCCAGCAATTTTATATACACTGAAGCTTTCTTT.

The rearrangement links TRBV6-1 to TRBJ1-3; D gene ambiguous. This CDR3 spans 14 amino acids. Germline CDR1 is MNHNS and CDR2 is SASEGT. Trimming took off 6 bases at V and 0 bases at J, with 9 bases between the two ends. The chain's CDR3 is CASRAPSSGNTIYF. Here the CDR3 DNA reads TGTGCCAGCAGAGCACCGTCCTCTGGAAACACCATATATTTT.

The V call is TRBV2, the J call TRBJ2-3; D unclear. Looked up from germline, CDR1 is SNHLY and CDR2 is FYNNEI. CDR3 size: 13 residues. The V end lost 6 bases, the J end lost 6 bases, and 13 bases lay between the germline ends. The CDR3 DNA sequence: TGTGCCAGCAGCCTGATAGAGGAGGATACGCAGTATTTT. As protein: CASSLIEEDTQYF.